Each of the 5 T cell receptor beta chains below was sequenced from the same sample in a study of blood T cell repertoires in COVID-19. The protocol was immunoSEQ multiplex PCR, while the TCRdb copy is restricted to in-frame clones and leaves out a portion. The sample holds fewer than 500,000 clones, approximately 89% seen once. The material sequenced was PBMCs or T cells enriched from blood (not recorded which). The receptor source for this set is a man aged 25-45 years who had recovered from COVID-19.

The chain links TRBV7-9 to TRBJ1-5; no clear D gene. V lost 2 bases to trimming and J lost 5 bases, with 7 bases between them. This CDR3 region has 13 residues. Germline values: CDR1 SEHNR, CDR2 FQNEAQ (reference sequence). This CDR3 reads CASSLYEDQPQHF. For the CDR3, the DNA is TGTGCCAGCAGCTTATACGAGGATCAGCCCCAGCATTTT.

The V and J genes are TRBV10-2 and TRBJ2-5, with D maybe TRBD1 (6 bases). V lost 2 bases, J lost 3 bases, and 7 bases lay in between. This CDR3 has 13 residues. Germline assignment: CDR1 WSHSY and CDR2 SAAADI. CDR3 sequence reads: CASSERGKETQYF. Here the CDR3 DNA reads TGCGCCAGCAGTGAGAGGGGGAAAGAGACCCAGTACTTC.

The genes are TRBV7-8 and TRBJ2-5; 8 nucleotides align to TRBD2. J gave up 3 bases and V 8 bases, and 5 bases lay outside the gene matches. This CDR3 is 13 amino acids long. In germline, CDR1 is SGHVS, CDR2 FQNEAQ. CDR3 loop: CASAGGGKETQYF. The CDR3 DNA reads TGTGCCAGCGCGGGGGGCGGCAAAGAGACCCAGTACTTC.

The rearrangement links TRBV7-2 to TRBJ2-7; TRBD1 agrees at 8 bases. Germline V gene sequence: CDR1 SGHTA, CDR2 FQGNSA. The V segment lost 8 bases and the J segment 4 bases; nucleotides outside the gene matches: 10. The CDR3 runs 14 residues. The CDR3: CASGGAGQGYEQYF. CDR3 nucleotides: TGTGCCAGCGGAGGAGCAGGACAGGGTTACGAGCAGTACTTC.

The chain has TRBV6-5 and TRBJ1-2, with a possible D match to TRBD1 (6 bases). Germline-derived CDR1 and CDR2 are MNHEY and SVGAGI. The V and J ends lost 7 bases and 3 bases respectively, with 18 bases between them. This CDR3 contains 15 residues. The CDR3: CASTPPRGSDYGYTF. The CDR3 nucleotides are TGTGCCAGCACTCCGCCCAGGGGATCAGACTATGGCTACACCTTC.